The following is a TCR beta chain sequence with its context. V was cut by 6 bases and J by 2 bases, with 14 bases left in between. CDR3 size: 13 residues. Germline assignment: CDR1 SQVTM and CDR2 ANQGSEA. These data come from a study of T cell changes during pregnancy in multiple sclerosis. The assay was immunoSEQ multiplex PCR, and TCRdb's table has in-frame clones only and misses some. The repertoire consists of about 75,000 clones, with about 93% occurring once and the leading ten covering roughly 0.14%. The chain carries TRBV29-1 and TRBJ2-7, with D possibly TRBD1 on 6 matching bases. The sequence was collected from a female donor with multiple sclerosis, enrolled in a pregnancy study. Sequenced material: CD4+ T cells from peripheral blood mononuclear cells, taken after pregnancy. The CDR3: CSVQGLGTYEQYF. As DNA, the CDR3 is TGCAGCGTACAGGGATTAGGAACCTACGAGCAGTACTTC.